This T cell receptor (beta chain) was recorded in a study of glioma-infiltrating T cells after dendritic cell vaccination. Study-level information: Between about 2003 and 2013, patients got autologous tumor lysate-pulsed dendritic cell vaccines.

TCRB CDR3 was amplified from 2 ug genomic DNA or less. TCRdb's table, derived via immunoSEQ multiplex PCR, lists solely in-frame clones and lacks some. In the table there are tens of thousands of clones, over 75% of which are singletons. Per the germline V gene, CDR1 is SGHTA and CDR2 is FQGNSA. This CDR3 comprises 19 residues. With V trimmed by 5 bases and J by 3 bases, 18 bases remained unmatched. The chain recombines TRBV7-2 with TRBJ2-5, with 10 bases aligning to TRBD2. The sequencing here drew on blood, taken before dendritic cell vaccination. The source is a human donor with glioblastoma. The CDR3 spells CASSPMFGLAGEREETQYF. CDR3 nucleotides: TGTGCCAGCAGCCCTATGTTTGGTCTAGCGGGAGAAAGGGAAGAGACCCAGTACTTC.